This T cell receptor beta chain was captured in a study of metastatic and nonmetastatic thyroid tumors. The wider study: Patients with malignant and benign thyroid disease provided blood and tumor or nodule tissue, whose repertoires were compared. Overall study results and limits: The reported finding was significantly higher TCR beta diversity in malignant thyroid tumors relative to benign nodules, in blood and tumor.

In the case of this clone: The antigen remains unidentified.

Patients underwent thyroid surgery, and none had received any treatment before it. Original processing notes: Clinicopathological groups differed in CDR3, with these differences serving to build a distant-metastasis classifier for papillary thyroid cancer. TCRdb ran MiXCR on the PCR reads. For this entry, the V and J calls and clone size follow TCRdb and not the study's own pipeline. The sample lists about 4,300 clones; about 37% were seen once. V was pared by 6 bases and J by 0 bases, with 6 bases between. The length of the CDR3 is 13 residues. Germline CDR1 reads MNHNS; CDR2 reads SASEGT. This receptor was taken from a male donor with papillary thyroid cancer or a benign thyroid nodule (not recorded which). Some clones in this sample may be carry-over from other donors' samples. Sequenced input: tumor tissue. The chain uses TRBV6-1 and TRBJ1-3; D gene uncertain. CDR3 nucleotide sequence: TGTGCCAGCAGCCGGAGCTCTGGAAACACCATATATTTT. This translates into CASSRSSGNTIYF.